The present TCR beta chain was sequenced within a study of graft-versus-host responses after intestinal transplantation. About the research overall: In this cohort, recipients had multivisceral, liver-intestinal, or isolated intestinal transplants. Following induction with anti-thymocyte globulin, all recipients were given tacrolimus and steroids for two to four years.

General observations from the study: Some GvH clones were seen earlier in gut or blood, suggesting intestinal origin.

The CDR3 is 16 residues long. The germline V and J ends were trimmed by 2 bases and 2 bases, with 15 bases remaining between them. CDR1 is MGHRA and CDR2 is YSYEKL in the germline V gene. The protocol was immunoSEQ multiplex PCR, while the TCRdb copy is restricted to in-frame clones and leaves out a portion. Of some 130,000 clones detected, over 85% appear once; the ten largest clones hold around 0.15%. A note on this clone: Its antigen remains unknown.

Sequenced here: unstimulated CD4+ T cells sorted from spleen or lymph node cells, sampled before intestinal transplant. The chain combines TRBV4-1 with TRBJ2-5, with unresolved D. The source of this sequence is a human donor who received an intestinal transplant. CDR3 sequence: CASSQIPRGRQETQYF. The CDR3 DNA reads TGCGCCAGCAGCCAAATCCCCCGAGGCAGGCAAGAGACCCAGTACTTC.